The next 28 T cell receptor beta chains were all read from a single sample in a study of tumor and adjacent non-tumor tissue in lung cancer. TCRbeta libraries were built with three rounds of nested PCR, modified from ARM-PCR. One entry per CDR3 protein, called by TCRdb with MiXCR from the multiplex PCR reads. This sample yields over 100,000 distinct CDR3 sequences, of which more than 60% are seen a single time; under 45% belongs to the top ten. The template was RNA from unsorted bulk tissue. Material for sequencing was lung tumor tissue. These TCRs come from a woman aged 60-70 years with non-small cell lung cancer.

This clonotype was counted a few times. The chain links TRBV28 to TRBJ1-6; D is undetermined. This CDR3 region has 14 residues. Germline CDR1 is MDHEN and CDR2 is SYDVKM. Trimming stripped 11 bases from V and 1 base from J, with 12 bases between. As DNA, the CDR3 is TGTGCCGCCAACAGCAAATCCTATAATTCACCCCTCCACTTT. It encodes CAANSKSYNSPLHF.

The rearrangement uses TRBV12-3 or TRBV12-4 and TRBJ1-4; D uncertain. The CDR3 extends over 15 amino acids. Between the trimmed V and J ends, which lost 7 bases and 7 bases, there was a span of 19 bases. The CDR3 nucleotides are TGTGCCAGCATCCGAGACCCACGGGGTGGTGAAAAACTGTTTTTT. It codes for CASIRDPRGGEKLFF.

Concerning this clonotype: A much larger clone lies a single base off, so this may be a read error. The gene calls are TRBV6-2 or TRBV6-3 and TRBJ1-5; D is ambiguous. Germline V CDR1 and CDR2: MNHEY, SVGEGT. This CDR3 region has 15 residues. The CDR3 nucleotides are TGTGCCAGCAGTTACATGGGGATTAGCTATCAGCCCCAGCATTTT. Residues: CASSYMGISYQPQHF.

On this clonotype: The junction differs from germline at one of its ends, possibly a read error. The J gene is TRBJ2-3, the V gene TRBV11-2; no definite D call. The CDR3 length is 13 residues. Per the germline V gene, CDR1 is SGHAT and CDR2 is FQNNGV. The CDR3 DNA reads TGTGCCAGCAGCATAGAACCGCTGTCGACGCAGTGTTTC. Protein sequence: CASSIEPLSTQCF. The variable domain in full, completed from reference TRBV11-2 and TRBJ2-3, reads EAGVAQSPRYKIIEKRQSVAFWCNPISGHATLYWYQQILGQGPKLLIQFQNNGVVDDSQLPKDRFSAERLKGVDSTLKIQPAKLEDSAVYLCASSIEPLSTQCFGPGTRLTVL.

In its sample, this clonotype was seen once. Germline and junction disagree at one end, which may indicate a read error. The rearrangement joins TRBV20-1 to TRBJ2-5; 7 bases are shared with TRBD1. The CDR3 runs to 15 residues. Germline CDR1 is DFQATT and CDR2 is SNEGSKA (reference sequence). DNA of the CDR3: TGTAGTGCTAGAGCCACGGACAGGATCCAAGAGGCCCAGTACTTC. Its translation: CSARATDRIQEAQYF.

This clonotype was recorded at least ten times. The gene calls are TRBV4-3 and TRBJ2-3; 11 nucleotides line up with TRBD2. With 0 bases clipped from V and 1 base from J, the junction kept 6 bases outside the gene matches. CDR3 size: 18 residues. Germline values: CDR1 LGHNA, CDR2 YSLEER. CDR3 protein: CASSQDGIAGGGTDTQYF. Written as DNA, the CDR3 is TGCGCCAGCAGCCAAGACGGGATAGCGGGAGGGGGCACAGATACGCAGTATTTT.

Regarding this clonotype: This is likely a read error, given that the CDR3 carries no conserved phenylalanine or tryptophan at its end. CDR3 loop: CVSSLGLKETQYS. The CDR3, as DNA: TGTGTCAGCAGTTTAGGACTTAAAGAGACCCAGTACTCC. This rearrangement joins TRBV12-3 or TRBV12-4 to TRBJ2-5; D is possibly TRBD2 (5 bases). The length of the CDR3 is 13 residues.

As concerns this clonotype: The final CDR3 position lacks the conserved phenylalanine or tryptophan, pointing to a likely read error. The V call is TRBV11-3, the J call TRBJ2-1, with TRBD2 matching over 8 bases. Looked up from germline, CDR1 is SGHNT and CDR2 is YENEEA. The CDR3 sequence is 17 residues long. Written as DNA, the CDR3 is TGTGTCAGCAGCTTAGAATTGACTAGCGCGAGCCACAATGAGCAGTTCGTC. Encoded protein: CVSSLELTSASHNEQFV.

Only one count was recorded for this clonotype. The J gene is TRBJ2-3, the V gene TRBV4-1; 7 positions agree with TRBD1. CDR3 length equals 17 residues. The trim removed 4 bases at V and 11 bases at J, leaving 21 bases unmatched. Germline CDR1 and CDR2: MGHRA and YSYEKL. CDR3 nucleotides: TGCGCCAGCAGCCCTAGATCGACAGGGAGTGGCTCAGACATGCAGTATTTT. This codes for CASSPRSTGSGSDMQYF.

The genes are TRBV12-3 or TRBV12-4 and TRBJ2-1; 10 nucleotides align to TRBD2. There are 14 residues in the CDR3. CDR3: CAINTSGAYNEQFF. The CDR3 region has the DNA TGTGCTATCAATACTAGCGGGGCCTACAATGAGCAGTTCTTC.

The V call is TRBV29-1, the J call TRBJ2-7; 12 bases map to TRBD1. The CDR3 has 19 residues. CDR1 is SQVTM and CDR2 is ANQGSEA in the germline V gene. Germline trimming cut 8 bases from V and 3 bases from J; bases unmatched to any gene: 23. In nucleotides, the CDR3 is TGCAGCCATTTATCCTTCTCGTCCCCGGGACAGGGGGCCTTCTACGAGCAGTACTTC. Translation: CSHLSFSSPGQGAFYEQYF.

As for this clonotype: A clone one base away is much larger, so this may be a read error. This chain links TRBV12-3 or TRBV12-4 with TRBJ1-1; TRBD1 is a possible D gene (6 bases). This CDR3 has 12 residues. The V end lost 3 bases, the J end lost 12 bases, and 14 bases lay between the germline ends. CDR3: CASSFRQATTFF. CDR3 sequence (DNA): TGTGCCAGCAGTTTCCGACAGGCAACAACTTTCTTT.

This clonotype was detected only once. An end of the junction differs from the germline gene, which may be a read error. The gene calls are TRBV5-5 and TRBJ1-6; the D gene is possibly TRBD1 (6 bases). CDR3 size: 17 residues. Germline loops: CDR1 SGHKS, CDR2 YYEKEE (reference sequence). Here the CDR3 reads CVSSLGDISSYNSPLHF. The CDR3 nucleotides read TGTGTCAGCAGTTTAGGGGACATCAGCTCCTATAATTCACCCCTCCACTTT.

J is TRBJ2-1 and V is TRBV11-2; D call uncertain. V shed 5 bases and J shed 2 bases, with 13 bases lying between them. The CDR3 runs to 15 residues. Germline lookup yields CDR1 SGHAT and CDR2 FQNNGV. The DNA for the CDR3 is TGTGCCAGCAGCCCACGTACCTCGACCTACAATGAGCAGTTCTTC. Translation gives CASSPRTSTYNEQFF.

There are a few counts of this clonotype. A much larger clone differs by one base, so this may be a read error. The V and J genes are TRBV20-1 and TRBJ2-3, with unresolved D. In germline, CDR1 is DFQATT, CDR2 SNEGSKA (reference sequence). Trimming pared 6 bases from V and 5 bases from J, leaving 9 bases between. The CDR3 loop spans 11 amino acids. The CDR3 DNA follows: TGCAGTGCACATGGCGTAGATACGCAGTATTTT. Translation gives CSAHGVDTQYF.

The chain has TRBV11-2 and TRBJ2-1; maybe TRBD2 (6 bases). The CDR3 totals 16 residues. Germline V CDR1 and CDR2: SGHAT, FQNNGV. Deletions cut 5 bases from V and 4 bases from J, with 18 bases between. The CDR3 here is CASSETLAALYNEQFF. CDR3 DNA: TGTGCCAGCAGCGAGACACTAGCTGCACTGTACAATGAGCAGTTCTTC.

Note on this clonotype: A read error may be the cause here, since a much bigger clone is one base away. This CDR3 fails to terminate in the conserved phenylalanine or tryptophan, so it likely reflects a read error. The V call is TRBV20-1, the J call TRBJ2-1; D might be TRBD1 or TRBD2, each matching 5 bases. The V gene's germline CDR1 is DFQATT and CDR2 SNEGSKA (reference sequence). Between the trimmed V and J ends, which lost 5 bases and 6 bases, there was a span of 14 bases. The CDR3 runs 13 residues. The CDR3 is CSAYSGTSNEQFL. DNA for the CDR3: TGCAGTGCTTATTCAGGGACCAGCAATGAGCAGTTCTTG.

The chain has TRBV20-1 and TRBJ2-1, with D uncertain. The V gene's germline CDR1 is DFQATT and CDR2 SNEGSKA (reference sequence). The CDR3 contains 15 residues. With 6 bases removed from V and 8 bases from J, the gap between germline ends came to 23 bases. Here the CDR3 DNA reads TGCAGTGCCCCCCCCTTTAATCGGAATATCTATGAGCAGTTCTTC. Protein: CSAPPFNRNIYEQFF.

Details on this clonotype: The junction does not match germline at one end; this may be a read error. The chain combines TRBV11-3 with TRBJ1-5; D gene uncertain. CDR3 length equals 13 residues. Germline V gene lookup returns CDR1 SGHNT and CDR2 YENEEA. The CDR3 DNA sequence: TGTACCAGCAACAGAGGCAGAGATCAGCCCCAGCATTTT. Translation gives CTSNRGRDQPQHF. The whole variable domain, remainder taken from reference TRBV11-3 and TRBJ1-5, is EAGVVQSPRYKIIEKKQPVAFWCNPISGHNTLYWYLQNLGQGPELLIRYENEEAVDDSQLPKDRFSAERLKGVDSTLKIQPAELGDSAVYLCTSNRGRDQPQHFGDGTRLSIL.

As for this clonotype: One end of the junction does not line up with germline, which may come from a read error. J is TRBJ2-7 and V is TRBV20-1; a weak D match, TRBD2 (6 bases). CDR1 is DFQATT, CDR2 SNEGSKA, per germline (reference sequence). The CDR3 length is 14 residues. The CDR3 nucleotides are TGCAGTGCTAGAGTCGGGGGTAACTCCTACGAGCAGTGCTTC. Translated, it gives CSARVGGNSYEQCF.

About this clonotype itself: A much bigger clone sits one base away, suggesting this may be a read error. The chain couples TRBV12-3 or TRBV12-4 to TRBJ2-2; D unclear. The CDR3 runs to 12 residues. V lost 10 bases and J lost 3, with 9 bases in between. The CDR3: CATSYDTGELFF. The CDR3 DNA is TGTGCCACCTCATACGACACCGGGGAGCTGTTTTTT.

Here the CDR3 DNA reads TGTGCCACCAGGAGTAGCGGGAGGGCCGGAGATACGCAGTATTTT. The encoded protein is CATRSSGRAGDTQYF. This rearrangement joins TRBV6-1 to TRBJ2-3; 11 bases line up with TRBD2. V dropped 10 bases and J dropped 5; count of bases not matched to a gene: 11. Germline V CDR1 and CDR2: MNHNS, SASEGT. The CDR3 spans 15 residues.

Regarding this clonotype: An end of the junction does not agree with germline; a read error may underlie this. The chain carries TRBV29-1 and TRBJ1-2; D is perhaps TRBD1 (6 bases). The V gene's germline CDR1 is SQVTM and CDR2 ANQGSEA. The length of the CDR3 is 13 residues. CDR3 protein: CSIEEGDMRDYTF. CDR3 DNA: TGCAGCATTGAAGAGGGGGACATGCGGGACTACACCTTC.

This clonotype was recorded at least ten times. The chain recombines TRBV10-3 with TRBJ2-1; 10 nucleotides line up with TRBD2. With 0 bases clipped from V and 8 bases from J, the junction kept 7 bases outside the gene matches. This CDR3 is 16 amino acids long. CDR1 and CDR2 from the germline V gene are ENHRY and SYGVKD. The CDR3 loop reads CAISESPAGGPDEQFF. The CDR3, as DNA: TGTGCCATCAGTGAGTCGCCAGCGGGAGGGCCGGATGAGCAGTTCTTC.

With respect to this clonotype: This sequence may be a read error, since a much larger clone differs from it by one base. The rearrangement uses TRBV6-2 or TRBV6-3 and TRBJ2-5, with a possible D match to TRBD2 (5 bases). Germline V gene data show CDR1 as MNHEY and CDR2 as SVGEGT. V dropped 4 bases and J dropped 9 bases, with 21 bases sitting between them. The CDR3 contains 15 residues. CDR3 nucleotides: TGTGCCAGCAGTTCTCGACTACTGCACATGGAGGCCCAGTACTTC. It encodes CASSSRLLHMEAQYF.

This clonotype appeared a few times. The CDR3 coding sequence is TGTGCCAGCAGCCGTGGACAGGGGGCTGGAGACTATGGCTACACCTTC. Its protein is CASSRGQGAGDYGYTF. The V and J genes are TRBV5-4 and TRBJ1-2, with 11 bases fitting TRBD1. V lost 4 bases to trimming and J lost 3 bases; unmatched junction nucleotides: 8. This CDR3 has 16 amino acids. Germline V lookup: CDR1 SGHNT, CDR2 YYREEE (reference sequence).

Written as DNA, the CDR3 is TGTGCCAGGAGCAGGGACAGGGGGCCCTACGAGCAGTTCTTC. Its protein product is CARSRDRGPYEQFF. This chain uses TRBV5-6 with TRBJ2-7; 12 bases line up with TRBD1. TRBJ2-1 matches the DNA end more closely, so the J call is doubtful. This CDR3 spans 14 amino acids. CDR1 is SGHDT and CDR2 is YYEEEE in the germline V gene.

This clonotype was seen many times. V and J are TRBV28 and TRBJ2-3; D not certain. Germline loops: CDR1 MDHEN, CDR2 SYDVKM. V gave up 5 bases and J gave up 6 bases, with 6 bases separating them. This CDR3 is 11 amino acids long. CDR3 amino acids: CASSRADTQYF. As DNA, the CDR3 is TGTGCCAGCAGTAGGGCCGATACGCAGTATTTT.